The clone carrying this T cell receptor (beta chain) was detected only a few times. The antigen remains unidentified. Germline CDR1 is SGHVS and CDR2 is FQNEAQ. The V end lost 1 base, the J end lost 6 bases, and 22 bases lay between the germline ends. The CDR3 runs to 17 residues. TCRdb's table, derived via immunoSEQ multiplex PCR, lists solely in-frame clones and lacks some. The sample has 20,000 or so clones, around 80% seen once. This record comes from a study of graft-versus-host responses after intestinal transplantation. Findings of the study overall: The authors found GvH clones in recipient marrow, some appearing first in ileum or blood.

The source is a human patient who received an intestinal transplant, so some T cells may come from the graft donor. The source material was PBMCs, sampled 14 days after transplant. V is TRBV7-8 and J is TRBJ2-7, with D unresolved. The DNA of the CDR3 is TGTGCCAGCAGCTTAGTCGCCCCCGATATGATTCCCTCCGAGCAGTACTTC. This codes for CASSLVAPDMIPSEQYF.